These 17 T cell receptor beta chains came from one sample sequenced in a study of shared clonotypes between healthy human individuals. Method: immunoSEQ multiplex PCR; TCRdb's copy keeps in-frame clones and lacks some. This table holds approximately 2.5 million clones, 90% to 95% found once. The sequencing input was naive CD4+ T cells from PBMCs. Subset given: CD45RA+ positively selected. The receptors originated from a man younger than 35 in good health. Some clones in this sample may be carry-over from other donors' samples.

This rearrangement joins TRBV2 to TRBJ2-1; tentative D call: TRBD2 (6 bases). CDR3 size: 13 residues. CDR1 and CDR2 (germline): SNHLY, FYNNEI. The V and J ends lost 9 bases and 3 bases respectively, with 12 bases between them. The CDR3 reads CASTGLFYNEQFF. The CDR3 DNA follows: TGTGCCAGTACGGGACTTTTCTACAATGAGCAGTTCTTC.

The chain recombines TRBV6-4 with TRBJ2-6; TRBD2 matches 8 bases. Trimming cost V 6 bases and J 0 bases; bases outside gene matches: 7. The CDR3 extends over 17 amino acids. Germline V gene data show CDR1 as MRHNA and CDR2 as SNTAGT. In DNA form, the CDR3 reads TGTGCCAGCAGCTCTCGGGGGGGTAGCTCTGGGGCCAACGTCCTGACTTTC. Protein: CASSSRGGSSGANVLTF.

This chain links TRBV5-1 with TRBJ1-2, with D unclear. CDR3 length equals 15 residues. The V end lost 0 bases, the J end lost 8 bases, and 17 bases lay between the germline ends. Germline V lookup: CDR1 SGHRS, CDR2 YFSETQ. CDR3: CASSLAAGKAEGYTF. The CDR3 DNA reads TGCGCCAGCAGCTTGGCCGCGGGAAAAGCAGAAGGCTACACCTTC.

The chain employs TRBV4-1 and TRBJ1-4; D gene ambiguous. The V and J ends lost 0 bases and 0 bases respectively, with 5 bases between them. Germline V gene data show CDR1 as MGHRA and CDR2 as YSYEKL. The CDR3 sequence is 15 residues long. The CDR3 here is CASSQDWATNEKLFF. DNA for the CDR3: TGCGCCAGCAGCCAAGACTGGGCAACTAATGAAAAACTGTTTTTT.

The chain has TRBV7-2 and TRBJ2-1; D unclear. The CDR3 is made up of 16 amino acids. The germline gives CDR1 SGHTA, CDR2 FQGNSA. V was cut by 5 bases and J by 0 bases, with 14 bases left in between. DNA of the CDR3: TGTGCCAGCAGCCAGAACTCAGATCTCTCCTACAATGAGCAGTTCTTC. Amino acid sequence: CASSQNSDLSYNEQFF.

The V gene is TRBV20-1, the J gene TRBJ2-6; no definite D call. Per germline, CDR1 DFQATT and CDR2 SNEGSKA (reference sequence). V gave up 6 bases and J gave up 12 bases, with 9 bases separating them. The CDR3 has 10 amino acids. The CDR3 sequence is CSAAGRVLTF. The CDR3 bases are TGCAGTGCCGCCGGCCGCGTCCTGACTTTC.

CDR3 in DNA: TGTGCCAGCTCACCAGTCCCGGGACAGGGCCTCTACGAGCAGTACTTC. As protein: CASSPVPGQGLYEQYF. The V gene is TRBV18, the J gene TRBJ2-7; 9 bases match TRBD1. Germline loops: CDR1 KGHSH, CDR2 LQKENI. The CDR3 covers 16 residues. V lost 2 bases to trimming and J lost 3 bases; unmatched junction nucleotides: 8.

This clone was detected a few times. This sequence joins TRBV9 and TRBJ1-5, with 8 bases fitting TRBD1. This CDR3 has 15 amino acids. The ends lost 5 bases at V and 5 bases at J; junction bases unmatched: 9. The germline V gene has CDR1 SGDLS and CDR2 YYNGEE. CDR3 DNA sequence: TGTGCCAGCAGTACCCTGACAGGGGATCATCAGCCCCAGCATTTT. Its translation is CASSTLTGDHQPQHF.

The chain joins TRBV7-8 to TRBJ2-3; 8 bases fit TRBD2. Germline CDR1 is SGHVS and CDR2 is FQNEAQ. CDR3 length: 15 residues. V lost 5 bases, J lost 0 bases, and 4 bases stayed unmatched. CDR3 sequence reads: CASSISGISTDTQYF. CDR3 nucleotide sequence: TGTGCCAGCAGCATTAGCGGGATCAGCACAGATACGCAGTATTTT.

This chain uses TRBV30 with TRBJ2-3, with 10 bases identical to TRBD1. The length of the CDR3 is 15 residues. Losses at the gene ends were 3 bases for V and 4 bases for J; bases not matched to a gene: 7. Germline V lookup: CDR1 GTSNPN, CDR2 SVGIG (reference sequence). CDR3 in amino acids: CAWSPGTGVADTQYF. Written as DNA, the CDR3 is TGTGCCTGGAGCCCCGGGACAGGGGTTGCAGATACGCAGTATTTT.

For this clone: Other DNA sequences in the sample encode the same CDR3. The rearrangement uses TRBV6-5 and TRBJ2-1, with unresolved D. The V gene lost 0 bases and the J gene lost 4 bases, with 4 bases spanning the gap. This CDR3 is built from 13 residues. Germline loops: CDR1 MNHEY, CDR2 SVGAGI. The CDR3 loop is CASSYSSYNEQFF. The CDR3 nucleotides are TGTGCCAGCAGTTACTCGAGTTACAATGAGCAGTTCTTC.

This clone has only a few counts. This sequence joins TRBV11-2 and TRBJ2-7, with 8 bases identical to TRBD2. Germline values: CDR1 SGHAT, CDR2 FQNNGV. Losses at the gene ends were 5 bases for V and 2 bases for J; bases not matched to a gene: 5. The CDR3 has 14 residues. The CDR3 DNA reads as TGTGCCAGCAGCCCCTTGCGGGAGGCCTACGAGCAGTACTTC. This codes for CASSPLREAYEQYF.

The V and J genes are TRBV18 and TRBJ2-5; no firm D call. Trimming took off 2 bases at V and 1 base at J, with 8 bases between the two ends. The length of the CDR3 is 14 residues. Germline assignment: CDR1 KGHSH and CDR2 LQKENI. The CDR3 bases are TGTGCCAGCTCACCAGGCAGTTTCCAAGAGACCCAGTACTTC. Translating it yields CASSPGSFQETQYF.

The J gene is TRBJ1-2, the V gene TRBV11-3, with D uncertain. CDR3 length: 15 residues. Germline values: CDR1 SGHNT, CDR2 YENEEA. The V end was cut by 6 bases, the J end by 7 bases, with 21 bases between. The CDR3 region is CASRPTGEPGRGYTF. The DNA for the CDR3 is TGTGCCAGCAGACCTACCGGGGAGCCCGGGCGTGGCTACACCTTC.

This chain uses TRBV30 with TRBJ2-2, with D possibly matching TRBD2 (5 bases). Between the trimmed V and J ends, which lost 3 bases and 5 bases, there was a span of 13 bases. CDR1 GTSNPN and CDR2 SVGIG come from the germline V gene (reference sequence). The CDR3 runs to 14 residues. This chain's CDR3 is CAWRRGPGTGELFF. The CDR3 nucleotides read TGTGCCTGGAGACGTGGCCCGGGGACCGGGGAGCTGTTTTTT.

The CDR3 DNA follows: TGTGCCATCAGCGCAGGGGGGACATCCTATGGCTACACCTTC. Translated, it gives CAISAGGTSYGYTF. This chain uses TRBV10-3 with TRBJ1-2, with TRBD1 matching 7 bases. Unmatched junction bases numbered 8, after V lost 6 bases and J lost 4 bases. Germline loops: CDR1 ENHRY, CDR2 SYGVKD. The CDR3 has 14 residues.

J is TRBJ2-3 and V is TRBV9; D not certain. V gave up 0 bases and J gave up 2 bases, with 10 bases separating them. In germline, CDR1 is SGDLS, CDR2 YYNGEE. CDR3 size: 15 residues. CDR3 bases: TGTGCCAGCAGCGTAGGAACTTATCTCACAGATACGCAGTATTTT. Residues: CASSVGTYLTDTQYF.